This note documents a single T cell receptor (beta chain) sequence. The antigen remains unidentified. This entry comes from a study of shared clonotypes between healthy human individuals. Regarding the study as a whole: Sampling included only blood; tissue repertoires likely differ. Among donors, clonotype sharing was expected to be affected by sequencing depth.

Libraries were prepared by immunoSEQ multiplex PCR; TCRdb keeps only in-frame clonotypes and omits some of them. In the table there are millions of clones, around nine tenths of which are singletons. This CDR3 has 15 residues. Germline V CDR1 and CDR2: SNHLY, FYNNEI. J gave up 2 bases and V 6 bases, and 5 bases lay outside the gene matches. The sequence derives from a man aged 18 to 35 in good health. The chain carries TRBV2 and TRBJ2-5, with TRBD2 identical over 11 bases. Sequencing input: naive CD4+ T cells sorted from blood. The subset was: CD45RA+ positively selected. CDR3 DNA sequence: TGTGCCAGCAGCCCTAGCGGGGGGAGGCAAGAGACCCAGTACTTC. It encodes CASSPSGGRQETQYF. Full variable domain (missing parts from reference TRBV2 and TRBJ2-5): EPEVTQTPSHQVTQMGQEVILRCVPISNHLYFYWYRQILGQKVEFLVSFYNNEISEKSEIFDDQFSVERPDGSNFTLKIRSTKLEDSAMYFCASSPSGGRQETQYFGPGTRLLVL.